A selection of T cell receptor beta chains follows, all from one sample in a study of regulatory T cells in long-lasting Graves disease. TCRdb called the multiplex PCR reads again in MiXCR, with one record for every CDR3 protein. Seen here are roughly 400,000 distinct CDR3 sequences, 21% observed once, and the top ten hold roughly 13%. This material consisted of peripheral blood mononuclear cells (PBMCs), taken when the disease was refractory, from a patient treated with antithyroid drugs. All receptors come from a female donor with Graves disease. The CDR3 runs from the conserved cysteine through the conserved F or W. The order of the fields is V gene, D gene, clone size, J gene, CDR3 protein, CDR3 DNA. A D gene is named only where the DNA matches it firmly. Clone sizes are given selectively: once, few, many, or a class where the clone is expanded.

>TRBV27|NA|few|TRBJ1-3
CASKRGVSGNTIYF
TGTGCCAGCAAAAGGGGGGTTTCTGGAAACACCATATATTTT
>TRBV20-1|NA|NA|TRBJ2-5
CSASGGRETQYF
TGCAGTGCTAGTGGAGGTCGTGAGACCCAGTACTTC
>TRBV7-9|TRBD1|NA|TRBJ2-7
CASSFFAPPDRARLSYEQYF
TGTGCCAGCAGCTTTTTCGCACCCCCCGACAGGGCTCGACTCTCCTACGAGCAGTACTTC
>TRBV19|NA|NA|TRBJ1-1
CASSISQLMQNTEAFF
TGTGCCAGTAGTATATCTCAGCTGATGCAGAACACTGAAGCTTTCTTT
>TRBV5-4|NA|NA|TRBJ1-4
CASSKGAQDGKEKLFF
TGTGCCAGCAGCAAAGGAGCACAGGATGGAAAAGAAAAACTGTTTTTT
>TRBV6-1|TRBD1|NA|TRBJ1-1
CASSILQGSTEAFF
TGTGCCAGCAGTATACTACAGGGGTCCACTGAAGCTTTCTTT
>TRBV19|NA|NA|TRBJ1-1
CASSTLRTVSTEASF
TGTGCCAGTAGTACCCTCCGGACCGTCAGCACTGAAGCTTCCTTT
>TRBV5-1|NA|few|TRBJ1-1
CASSPFWTANTEAFF
TGCGCCAGCAGCCCCTTTTGGACAGCGAACACTGAAGCTTTCTTT
>TRBV20-1|NA|few|TRBJ2-7
CSASSTRLSYEQYF
TGCAGTGCTAGTTCGACACGTCTCTCCTACGAGCAGTACTTC
>TRBV28|TRBD2|many|TRBJ2-5
CASSSGLAGEETQYF
TGTGCCAGCAGTTCAGGACTAGCGGGAGAAGAGACCCAGTACTTC
>TRBV27|NA|few|TRBJ2-3
CASRERHTQYF
TGTGCCAGCAGAGAGAGGCATACGCAGTATTTT
>TRBV3-1|TRBD2|many|TRBJ2-5
CASSQDLLAGHQETQYF
TGTGCCAGCAGCCAAGACTTGCTAGCGGGACACCAAGAGACCCAGTACTTC
>TRBV2|TRBD2|few|TRBJ2-3
CASSEVGGGPDTQYF
TGTGCCAGCAGTGAAGTCGGGGGGGGGCCAGATACGCAGTATTTT
>TRBV7-9|NA|NA|TRBJ2-7
CASSTPEEGSYEQYF
TGTGCCAGCAGCACCCCTGAGGAAGGTAGCTACGAGCAGTACTTC
>TRBV28|NA|many|TRBJ2-2
CASNRQVLNTGELFF
TGTGCCAGCAACCGACAGGTCCTGAACACCGGGGAGCTGTTTTTT
>TRBV7-9|TRBD2|NA|TRBJ2-7
CASSLETSGRVLTYDQYF
TGTGCCAGCAGCTTAGAGACTAGCGGGAGGGTGCTGACCTACGATCAGTACTTC
>TRBV20-1|TRBD1|NA|TRBJ2-5
CSARTTGTGRVRETQYF
TGCAGTGCTAGGACAACCGGGACAGGGAGGGTACGAGAGACCCAGTACTTC
>TRBV12-5|NA|NA|TRBJ2-5
CASGLGDTLQETQYF
TGTGCTAGTGGTTTGGGGGACACACTCCAAGAGACCCAGTACTTC
>TRBV20-1|TRBD2|NA|TRBJ2-5
CSARVGLDPRETQYF
TGCAGTGCTAGGGTGGGACTAGACCCCCGAGAGACCCAGTACTTC
>TRBV24-1|TRBD1|NA|TRBJ2-2
CATNQGATGELFF
TGTGCCACCAATCAGGGGGCTACCGGGGAGCTGTTTTTT
>TRBV12-3/TRBV12-4|NA|many|TRBJ2-5
CASSLGFEERRDF
TGTGCCAGCAGTTTAGGATTTGAGGAGCGGAGAGACTTC
>TRBV28|TRBD2|many|TRBJ2-7
CASSPGLAGDEQYF
TGTGCCAGCAGTCCCGGACTAGCGGGAGACGAGCAGTACTTC
>TRBV10-2|NA|many|TRBJ2-7
CASSESTRGALDEQYF
TGCGCCAGCAGTGAGTCGACCCGGGGGGCCTTAGACGAGCAGTACTTC
>TRBV30|NA|few|TRBJ1-2
CAWSVGWGTRGYTF
TGTGCCTGGAGTGTCGGATGGGGAACTAGGGGCTACACCTTC
>TRBV13|NA|many|TRBJ1-5
CASSQPGGPQHF
TGTGCCAGCAGCCAACCAGGCGGGCCCCAGCATTTT
>TRBV20-1|NA|many|TRBJ2-5
CRPAAPYPQETQYF
TGCAGACCAGCAGCACCCTACCCTCAAGAGACCCAGTACTTC
>TRBV11-3|NA|many|TRBJ2-5
CASSLSRTGEETQYF
TGTGCCAGCAGCTTATCCCGGACTGGAGAGGAGACCCAGTACTTC
>TRBV27|NA|many|TRBJ2-5
CASRRGAGTQETQYF
TGTGCCAGCAGACGCGGTGCGGGGACCCAAGAGACCCAGTACTTC
>TRBV28|NA|NA|TRBJ1-1
CASSLLRGIKMNTEAFF
TGTGCCAGCAGTTTACTCAGGGGAATTAAGATGAACACTGAAGCTTTCTTT
>TRBV10-2|NA|few|TRBJ2-5
CASSEGEEGPQETQYF
TGCGCCAGCAGTGAGGGGGAAGAGGGCCCTCAAGAGACCCAGTACTTC
>TRBV5-1|TRBD2|NA|TRBJ2-5
CASSSGTSETQYF
TGCGCCAGCAGCTCCGGGACTAGCGAGACCCAGTACTTC
>TRBV11-2|NA|many|TRBJ2-2
CASSWSPGELFF
TGTGCCAGCAGCTGGTCCCCCGGGGAGCTGTTTTTT
>TRBV28|TRBD2|many|TRBJ2-1
CASSLGGTRNNEQFF
TGTGCCAGCAGTTTGGGTGGGACTAGGAACAATGAGCAGTTCTTC
>TRBV5-6|TRBD2|NA|TRBJ2-7
CASSLYGQGPGLAGGRFPYEQYF
TGTGCCAGCAGCTTGTATGGGCAGGGACCGGGACTAGCGGGAGGGCGCTTTCCCTACGAGCAGTACTTC
>TRBV28|NA|many|TRBJ2-4
CASSPSGFLAKNIQYF
TGTGCCAGCAGTCCCTCCGGGTTCCTAGCCAAAAACATTCAGTACTTC
>TRBV27|NA|many|TRBJ2-7
CASSGSAYEQYF
TGTGCCAGCAGTGGGAGTGCCTACGAGCAGTACTTC
>TRBV7-9|NA|many|TRBJ2-7
CASSPGEATHEQYF
TGTGCCAGCAGCCCAGGGGAAGCTACTCACGAGCAGTACTTC
>TRBV19|NA|NA|TRBJ2-7
CASSIDFGGRYEQYF
TGTGCCAGTAGTATAGATTTTGGGGGGCGTTACGAGCAGTACTTC